A single sample is the source of the 10 T cell receptor beta chains below, sequenced in a study of metastatic and nonmetastatic thyroid tumors. TCRdb re-called the PCR reads with MiXCR. The sample holds about 92,000 clones, just under 15% seen once. No treatment had been given to any patient before thyroid surgery. The sample comprised blood. These receptors were taken from a female donor with papillary thyroid cancer or a benign thyroid nodule (not recorded which). Some clones in this sample may be carry-over from other donors' samples.

This clone occurred a few times. The germline gene is not matched at one end of the junction; a read error may be the cause. The genes are TRBV6-1 and TRBJ1-6, with D hard to call. The CDR3 consists of 15 residues. CDR1 is MNHNS and CDR2 is SASEGT in the germline V gene. CDR3 loop: CASSHRVGLRSPIHF. The DNA for the CDR3 is TGTGCCAGCAGCCACCGGGTGGGATTGCGGTCACCCATCCACTTT.

Remarks on this clone: Just one base apart from a much larger clone, this may be a read error. In the same sample, other DNA sequences code for this CDR3. This chain uses TRBV4-1 with TRBJ1-6; 7 bases are shared with TRBD1. CDR3 length: 15 residues. Per germline, CDR1 MGHRA and CDR2 YSYEKL. The CDR3 DNA reads TGCGCCAGTAGCCAATATGGGACAGAGAATTCACCCCTCCACTTT. Translated, it gives CASSQYGTENSPLHF.

This clone was counted at least ten times. J is TRBJ2-1 and V is TRBV6-6, with D possibly TRBD1 on 5 matching bases. Germline V gives CDR1 MNHNY, CDR2 SVGAGI (reference sequence). This CDR3 spans 12 amino acids. With 2 bases removed from V and 7 bases from J, the gap between germline ends came to 6 bases. For the CDR3, the DNA is TGTGCCAGCAGTTACCCAGGGAATGAGCAGTTCTTC. The encoded protein is CASSYPGNEQFF.

In this sample, this clone turned up once. A clone one base away is much larger, so this may be a read error. A read error is likely, as this CDR3 ends without the conserved phenylalanine or tryptophan. The V call is TRBV11-1, the J call TRBJ2-5; a possible D gene is TRBD2 (6 bases). The last part of the DNA fits TRBJ2-1 better; the J call may be wrong. CDR1 and CDR2 from the germline V gene are SGHAT and FQDESV (reference sequence). CDR3 length: 13 residues. In DNA, the CDR3 is TGTGCCAGCAGCTTAGAGGAGGGGCGTGAGCAGTTCCTC. Protein sequence: CASSLEEGREQFL.

This chain connects TRBV5-1 to TRBJ2-5, with 8 positions matching TRBD1. V lost 5 bases, J lost 2 bases, and 20 bases stayed unmatched. Germline CDR1 SGHRS, CDR2 YFSETQ. The CDR3 has 19 amino acids. CDR3 residues: CASSGQGSLHSFLQETQYF. The CDR3 region has the DNA TGCGCCAGCAGTGGACAGGGATCGCTACACAGCTTTTTACAAGAGACCCAGTACTTC.

This clone was observed a few times. This may arise from a read error, as a much more abundant clone is one base away. In DNA, the CDR3 is TGCAGTTCTAAACAGGGAACCTATGGCTACACCTTC. It codes for CSSKQGTYGYTF. The chain links TRBV20-1 to TRBJ1-2, with D possibly TRBD1 on 6 matching bases. Germline V gene data show CDR1 as DFQATT and CDR2 as SNEGSKA (reference sequence). V gave up 8 bases and J gave up 4 bases, with 14 bases separating them. The CDR3 sequence is 12 residues long.

Ten or more counts support this clone. This sequence joins TRBV6-1 and TRBJ1-1; D not certain. V was shortened by 0 bases and J by 4 bases, with 3 bases between the two germline ends. The CDR3 contains 12 residues. Germline V lookup: CDR1 MNHNS, CDR2 SASEGT. The CDR3 DNA is TGTGCCAGCAGTGAAGCACGCACTGAAGCTTTCTTT. It yields the protein CASSEARTEAFF.

This clone showed up many times. The rearrangement uses TRBV28 and TRBJ2-3; 9 nucleotides align to TRBD2. Germline CDR1 reads MDHEN; CDR2 reads SYDVKM. The junction had 20 bases not matched to a gene; V was cut back by 5 bases and J by 8 bases. The CDR3 length is 18 residues. CDR3 sequence: CASSPPPAAGGGLGTQYF. For the CDR3, the DNA is TGTGCCAGCAGTCCCCCCCCTGCAGCGGGGGGAGGATTGGGTACGCAGTATTTT.

This clone was counted many times. The rearrangement joins TRBV6-5 to TRBJ2-7; a weak D match, TRBD1 (6 bases). The CDR3 has 14 amino acids. V was cut by 3 bases and J by 2 bases, with 11 bases left in between. CDR1 is MNHEY and CDR2 is SVGAGI in the germline V gene. CDR3 loop: CASSYGTMTYEQYF. In DNA, the CDR3 is TGTGCCAGCAGTTATGGGACAATGACCTACGAGCAGTACTTC.

This clone was recorded a few times. The CDR3 region is CATSRAPGHVLDEQYF. The CDR3 DNA sequence: TGTGCCACCAGCAGGGCACCTGGACATGTTCTCGACGAGCAGTACTTC. The rearrangement links TRBV15 to TRBJ2-7; possible D gene TRBD1, 5 bases. The CDR3 is 16 amino acids. CDR1 is LNHNV and CDR2 is YYDKDF in the germline V gene (reference sequence). V was clipped by 3 bases and J by 5 bases, with 20 bases between them.